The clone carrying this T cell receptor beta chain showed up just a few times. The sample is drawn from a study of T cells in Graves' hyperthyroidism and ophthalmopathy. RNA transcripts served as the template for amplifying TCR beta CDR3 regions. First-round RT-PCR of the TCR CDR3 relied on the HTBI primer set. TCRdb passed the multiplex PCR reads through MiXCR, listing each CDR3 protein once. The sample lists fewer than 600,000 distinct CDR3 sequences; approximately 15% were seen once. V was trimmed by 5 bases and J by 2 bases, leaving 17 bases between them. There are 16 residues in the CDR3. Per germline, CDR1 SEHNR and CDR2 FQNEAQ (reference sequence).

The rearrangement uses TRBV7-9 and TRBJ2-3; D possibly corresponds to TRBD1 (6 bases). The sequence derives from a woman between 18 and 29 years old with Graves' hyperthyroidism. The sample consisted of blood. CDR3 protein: CASSVHRDTFTDTQYF. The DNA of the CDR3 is TGTGCCAGCAGCGTACACCGGGACACCTTCACAGATACGCAGTATTTT.